This T cell receptor (beta chain) originates from a study of CD4+ T cells in melanoma. Findings and limits, study-wide: CD8+ T cell, macrophage and B cell function reportedly correlated with neoantigen-specific CD4+ T cells.

Sequenced by immunoSEQ multiplex PCR; TCRdb stores in-frame clones only, minus some. The sample records about 9,600 clones, roughly 70% being singletons. With regard to this clone: The antigen is undetermined.

The CDR3 is made up of 13 amino acids. Germline-derived CDR1 and CDR2 are DFQATT and SNEGSKA (reference sequence). V dropped 5 bases and J dropped 4; count of bases not matched to a gene: 5. The clonotype originates from a human donor with melanoma. The chain employs TRBV20-1 and TRBJ2-7; 10 bases are a match to TRBD1. Sequencing was done on a sample of cells from a culture (not recorded whether cultured in vitro). CDR3 protein: CSAGDRGLYEQYF. CDR3 sequence (DNA): TGCAGTGCTGGTGACAGGGGGCTGTACGAGCAGTACTTC.